This T cell receptor beta chain was retrieved from a study of Graves' ophthalmopathy and Graves' hyperthyroidism. Overall study: Upon initial diagnosis and before any treatment, peripheral blood was collected. General observations from the study: Classification of ophthalmopathy versus stable hyperthyroidism by a 13-signature model yielded around 88% sensitivity and around 80% specificity. Detection in blood was also observed for most expanded thyroid clonotypes above 0.001 frequency.

Trimming shortened V by 2 bases and J by 7 bases, and 12 bases separated the two germline ends. The germline gives CDR1 MGHDK, CDR2 SYGVNS. The CDR3 is 14 amino acids. The authors amplified TCR beta CDR3 regions from RNA transcripts. An initial RT-PCR round employing HTBI primers preceded a second-round multiplex PCR. TCRdb reprocessed the multiplex PCR reads via MiXCR and lists one record per CDR3 protein. The table shows about 400,000 distinct CDR3 sequences, with around 16% occurring only once. PBMCs were obtained from 9 to 10 ml of fresh peripheral blood. This clonotype was found many times. Its antigen is unknown.

Sequencing was performed on peripheral blood. The source is a woman aged 18-30 years with Graves' ophthalmopathy. This chain links TRBV25-1 with TRBJ2-4; possible D gene TRBD1, 6 bases. The CDR3 protein is CASSESGGGNIQYF. CDR3 DNA sequence: TGTGCCAGCAGTGAAAGTGGGGGCGGGAACATTCAGTACTTC.